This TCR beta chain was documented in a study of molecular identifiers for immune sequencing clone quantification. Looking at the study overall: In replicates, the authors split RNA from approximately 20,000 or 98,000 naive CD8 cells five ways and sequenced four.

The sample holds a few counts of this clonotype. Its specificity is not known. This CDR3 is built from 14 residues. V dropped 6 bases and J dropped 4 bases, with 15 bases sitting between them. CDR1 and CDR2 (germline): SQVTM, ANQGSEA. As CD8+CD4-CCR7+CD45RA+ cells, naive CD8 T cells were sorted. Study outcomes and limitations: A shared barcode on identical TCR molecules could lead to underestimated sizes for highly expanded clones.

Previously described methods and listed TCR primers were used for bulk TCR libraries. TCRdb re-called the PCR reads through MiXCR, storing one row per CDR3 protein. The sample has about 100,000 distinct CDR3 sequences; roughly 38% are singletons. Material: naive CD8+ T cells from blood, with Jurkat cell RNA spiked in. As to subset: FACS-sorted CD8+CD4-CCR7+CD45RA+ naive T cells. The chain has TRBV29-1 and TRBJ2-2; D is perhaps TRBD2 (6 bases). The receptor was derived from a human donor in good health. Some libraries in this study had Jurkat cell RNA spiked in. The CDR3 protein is CSVLGGDSTGELFF. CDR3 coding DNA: TGCAGCGTCCTGGGGGGAGATTCCACCGGGGAGCTGTTTTTT.